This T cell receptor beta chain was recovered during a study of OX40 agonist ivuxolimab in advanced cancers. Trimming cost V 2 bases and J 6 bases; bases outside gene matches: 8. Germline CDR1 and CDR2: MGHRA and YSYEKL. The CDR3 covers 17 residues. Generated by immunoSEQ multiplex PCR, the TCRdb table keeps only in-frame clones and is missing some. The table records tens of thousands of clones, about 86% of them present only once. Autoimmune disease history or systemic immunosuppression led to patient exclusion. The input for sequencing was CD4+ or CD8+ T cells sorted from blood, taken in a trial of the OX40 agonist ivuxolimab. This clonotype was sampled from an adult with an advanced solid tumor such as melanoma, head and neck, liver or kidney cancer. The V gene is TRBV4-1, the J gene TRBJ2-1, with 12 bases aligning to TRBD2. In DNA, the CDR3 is TGCGCCAGCAGCCAATCCCCCACTAGCGGGGGGTTCAATGAGCAGTTCTTC. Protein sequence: CASSQSPTSGGFNEQFF.